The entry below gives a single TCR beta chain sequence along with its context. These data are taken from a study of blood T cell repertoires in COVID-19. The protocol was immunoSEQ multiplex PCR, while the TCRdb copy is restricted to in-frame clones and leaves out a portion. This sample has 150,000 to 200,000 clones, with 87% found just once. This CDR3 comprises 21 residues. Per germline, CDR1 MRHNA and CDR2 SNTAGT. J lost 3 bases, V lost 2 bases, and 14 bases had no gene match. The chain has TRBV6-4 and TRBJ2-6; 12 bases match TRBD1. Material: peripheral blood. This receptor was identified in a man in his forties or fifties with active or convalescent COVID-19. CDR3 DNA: TGTGCCAGCAGTGACCCACCTAACCGGGACAGGGGGCTATATGGGGCCAACGTCCTGACTTTC. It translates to CASSDPPNRDRGLYGANVLTF.